What follows are 6 T cell receptor beta chains derived from one specimen sequenced in a study of CD8 T cells in Susac syndrome. Reverse transcription of about 0.45 to 1 ug RNA was carried out with random hexamers. MiXCR, run by TCRdb on the immunoSEQ multiplex PCR reads, gives a single entry per CDR3 protein. The data contain approximately 120,000 distinct CDR3 sequences, around 94% of them singletons. The specimen sequenced was CD4+ T cells from PBMCs. The source is a human donor in good health.

This chain uses TRBV4-1 with TRBJ2-5; no clear D gene. V was clipped by 0 bases and J by 5 bases, with 10 bases between them. This CDR3 is built from 14 residues. Germline V lookup: CDR1 MGHRA, CDR2 YSYEKL. The CDR3 loop reads CASSQDPNTETQYF. CDR3 coding DNA: TGCGCCAGCAGCCAAGATCCCAACACGGAGACCCAGTACTTC.

This sequence joins TRBV2 and TRBJ2-1; TRBD2 agrees at 7 bases. V shed 7 bases and J 1 base; nucleotides not matched to a gene: 4. The CDR3 extends over 14 amino acids. From germline, CDR1 is SNHLY and CDR2 FYNNEI. The DNA for the CDR3 is TGTGCCAGCATTTGGGGGGGTTCCTACAATGAGCAGTTCTTC. This gives the protein CASIWGGSYNEQFF. Variable domain in full (rest from reference TRBV2 and TRBJ2-1): EPEVTQTPSHQVTQMGQEVILRCVPISNHLYFYWYRQILGQKVEFLVSFYNNEISEKSEIFDDQFSVERPDGSNFTLKIRSTKLEDSAMYFCASIWGGSYNEQFFGPGTRLTVL.

The rearrangement joins TRBV30 to TRBJ2-4, with TRBD2 matching over 8 bases. V lost 3 bases, J lost 6 bases, and 4 bases stayed unmatched. The CDR3 is made up of 13 amino acids. CDR1 is GTSNPN, CDR2 SVGIG, per germline (reference sequence). This CDR3 is CAWSRGGLNIQYF. The CDR3 region has the DNA TGTGCCTGGAGCCGCGGGGGGCTAAACATTCAGTACTTC.

V and J are TRBV5-1 and TRBJ1-4; the match to TRBD1 covers 10 bases. Losses at the gene ends were 4 bases for V and 6 bases for J; bases not matched to a gene: 6. The CDR3 runs to 15 residues. Germline V gene sequence: CDR1 SGHRS, CDR2 YFSETQ. The CDR3: CASSTRTGGDEKLFF. Written as DNA, the CDR3 is TGCGCCAGCAGCACCAGGACAGGGGGGGATGAAAAACTGTTTTTT.

The chain employs TRBV15 and TRBJ2-6; D perhaps matches TRBD1 (5 bases). CDR3 length equals 15 residues. From germline, CDR1 is LNHNV and CDR2 YYDKDF (reference sequence). Trimming removed 5 bases at V and 2 bases at J, with 10 bases between. For the CDR3, the DNA is TGTGCCACCAGCCCTGGACATACTGGGGCCAACGTCCTGACTTTC. Translation: CATSPGHTGANVLTF. Drawing the rest from reference TRBV15 and TRBJ2-6, the complete variable domain is DAMVIQNPRYQVTQFGKPVTLSCSQTLNHNVMYWYQQKSSQAPKLLFHYYDKDFNNEADTPDNFQSRRPNTSFCFLDIRSPGLGDTAMYLCATSPGHTGANVLTFGAGSRLTVL.

This chain uses TRBV7-2 with TRBJ2-2; a possible D gene is TRBD2 (5 bases). This CDR3 has 17 residues. Trimming cost V 7 bases and J 0 bases, with 18 bases left between them. Looked up from germline, CDR1 is SGHTA and CDR2 is FQGNSA. CDR3 protein: CASTVGSVAANTGELFF. The CDR3 coding sequence is TGTGCCAGCACCGTGGGGAGTGTGGCGGCGAACACCGGGGAGCTGTTTTTT.